This TCR beta chain was retrieved from a study of blood T cell repertoires in COVID-19. Study in general: Acute and convalescent COVID-19 specimens originated in the United States, Italy and Spain.

Under the authors' procedure: Researchers report that nucleated cell counts were estimated from reference gene primer amplification. Using immunoSEQ multiplex PCR, the repertoire was profiled, and TCRdb retains in-frame clones only, with some absent. Clone size and V and J calls were adopted from that table, with D and trimming inferred from the DNA. The sample includes around 250,000 clones, around nine tenths of them seen just once. This study enrolled people aged about 18 to 90 from about two dozen US geographic areas. Germline V gene sequence: CDR1 KGHSH, CDR2 LQKENI. After removal of 3 bases from V and 5 bases from J, the junction contained 3 bases not matched to a gene. The CDR3 consists of 14 residues.

The source of this sequence is a woman between 50 and 59 years old who had recovered from COVID-19. Sequences were obtained from PBMCs or T cells enriched from blood (not recorded which). The J gene is TRBJ2-1, the V gene TRBV18; 8 bases fit TRBD1. The CDR3 is CASSPRTGNNEQFF. The CDR3 DNA sequence: TGTGCCAGCTCACCTCGGACAGGGAACAATGAGCAGTTCTTC.